The 3 T cell receptor beta chains reported below all come from one sample, sequenced in a study of blood T cell repertoires in COVID-19. Generated by immunoSEQ multiplex PCR, the TCRdb table keeps only in-frame clones and is missing some. The sample lists about 120,000 clones, around 84% occurring once. Sample: peripheral blood. These receptors were obtained from a woman between 40 and 55 years old with acute or convalescent COVID-19.

The rearrangement joins TRBV19 to TRBJ1-2; 9 bases fit TRBD1. The junction had 31 bases not matched to a gene; V was cut back by 6 bases and J by 8 bases. CDR1 and CDR2 (germline): LNHDA, SQIVND (reference sequence). The CDR3 runs to 21 residues. DNA for the CDR3: TGTGCCAGTAGCTCCCGGGGACAGGGAGTCCGGCTACTTGAGCCCCGGACCGGCTACACCTTC. Encoded protein: CASSSRGQGVRLLEPRTGYTF.

This clone has only a few counts. The chain recombines TRBV5-6 with TRBJ1-5; no definite D call. Germline V CDR1 and CDR2: SGHDT, YYEEEE. The CDR3 is 13 residues long. V lost 0 bases to trimming and J lost 5 bases, with 6 bases between them. The CDR3 is CASSLELDQPQHF. DNA for the CDR3: TGTGCCAGCAGCTTGGAGTTAGATCAGCCCCAGCATTTT. Supplemented by reference TRBV5-6 and TRBJ1-5, the full variable domain reads DAGVTQSPTHLIKTRGQQVTLRCSPKSGHDTVSWYQQALGQGPQFIFQYYEEEERQRGNFPDRFSGHQFPNYSSELNVNALLLGDSALYLCASSLELDQPQHFGDGTRLSIL.

The chain couples TRBV3-1 (or the pseudogene TRBV3-2) to TRBJ2-7; 10 nucleotides align to TRBD2. Germline loops: CDR1 LGHDT, CDR2 YNNKEL (reference sequence). The CDR3 has 16 amino acids. Trimming removed 4 bases from V and 4 bases from J; junction bases left unmatched: 10. In nucleotides, the CDR3 is TGTGCCAGCAGCCTACTCGTAGCGGGGGGAGTTTACGAGCAGTACTTC. It is translated as CASSLLVAGGVYEQYF.